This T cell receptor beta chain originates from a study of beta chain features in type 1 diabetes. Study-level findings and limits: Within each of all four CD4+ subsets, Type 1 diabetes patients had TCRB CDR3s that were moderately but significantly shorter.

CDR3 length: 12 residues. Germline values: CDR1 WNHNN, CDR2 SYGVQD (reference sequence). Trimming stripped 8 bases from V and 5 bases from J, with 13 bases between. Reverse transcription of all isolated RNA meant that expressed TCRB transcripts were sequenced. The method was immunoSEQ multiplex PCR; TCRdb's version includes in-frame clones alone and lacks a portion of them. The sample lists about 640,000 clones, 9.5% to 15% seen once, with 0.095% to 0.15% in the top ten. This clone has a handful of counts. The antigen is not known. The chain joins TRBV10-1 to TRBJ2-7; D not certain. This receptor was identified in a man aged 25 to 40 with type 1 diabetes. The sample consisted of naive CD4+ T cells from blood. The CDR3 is CASGNSLNEQYF. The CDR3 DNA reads TGCGCCAGCGGAAACAGCCTCAACGAGCAGTACTTC.